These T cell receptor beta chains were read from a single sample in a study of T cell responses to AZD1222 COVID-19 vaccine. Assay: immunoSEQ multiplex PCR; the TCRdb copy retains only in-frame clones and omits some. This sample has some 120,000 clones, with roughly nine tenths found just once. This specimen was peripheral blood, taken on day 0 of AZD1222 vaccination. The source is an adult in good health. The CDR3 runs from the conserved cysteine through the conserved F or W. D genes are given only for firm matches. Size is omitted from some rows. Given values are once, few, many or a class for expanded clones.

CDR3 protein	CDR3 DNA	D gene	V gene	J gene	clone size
CASSRDRGNTEAFF	TGCGCCAGCAGTCGGGACAGGGGGAACACTGAAGCTTTCTTT	TRBD1	TRBV5-1	TRBJ1-1	-
CASSLFPGRTGELFF	TGTGCCAGCAGTTTATTCCCGGGCAGAACCGGGGAGCTGTTTTTT	-	TRBV27	TRBJ2-2	-
CAISVRQDSAEAFF	TGTGCCATCAGTGTGCGCCAGGACAGTGCTGAAGCTTTCTTT	-	TRBV10-3	TRBJ1-1	-
CASSQKAPGTYYSNQPQHF	TGTGCCAGCAGTCAAAAAGCCCCCGGGACATACTATAGCAATCAGCCCCAGCATTTT	-	TRBV27	TRBJ1-5	-
CASSPSSNRDNRDSQHF	TGTGCCAGCTCACCAAGTTCTAACCGTGATAACCGGGACAGCCAGCATTTT	TRBD1	TRBV18	TRBJ1-5	-
CASSPRTGVNTGELFF	TGTGCCAGCAGCCCAAGGACAGGGGTTAACACCGGGGAGCTGTTTTTT	TRBD1	TRBV7-3	TRBJ2-2	-
CASSPRTSGAYNEQFF	TGTGCCAGCAGCCCACGCACTAGCGGAGCCTACAATGAGCAGTTCTTC	TRBD2	TRBV7-2	TRBJ2-1	-
CASSSPARGDGYTF	TGTGCCAGCAGCTCCCCTGCCAGGGGCGATGGCTACACCTTC	-	TRBV7-8	TRBJ1-2	-
CASIADGDTQYF	TGTGCCAGCATCGCAGATGGAGATACGCAGTATTTT	-	TRBV27	TRBJ2-3	-
CASSSGTSGETQYF	TGCGCCAGCAGCTCGGGGACTAGCGGTGAGACCCAGTACTTC	TRBD2	TRBV5-1	TRBJ2-5	-
CASSLEGGDTQYF	TGCGCCAGCAGCTTGGAGGGTGGAGATACGCAGTATTTT	-	TRBV5-1	TRBJ2-3	-
CASSPPDGNTIYF	TGTGCCAGCTCACCACCGGATGGAAACACCATATATTTT	-	TRBV18	TRBJ1-3	-
CSVSRDRGTTDTQYF	TGCAGCGTCTCCCGGGACAGGGGTACTACAGATACGCAGTATTTT	TRBD1	TRBV29-1	TRBJ2-3	-
CTSSYSGTSLFVPDTQYF	TGCACCAGCAGCTACTCCGGGACTAGCCTATTTGTACCAGATACGCAGTATTTT	-	TRBV1	TRBJ2-3	-
CASSLADRPSSYNEQFF	TGCGCCAGCAGCTTGGCGGACAGGCCGAGCTCCTACAATGAGCAGTTCTTC	TRBD1	TRBV5-1	TRBJ2-1	-
CAWSRQGGVREAFF	TGTGCCTGGAGCCGACAGGGTGGGGTGCGGGAAGCTTTCTTT	TRBD1	TRBV30	TRBJ1-1	-
CASRVQETQYF	TGTGCCAGCAGGGTCCAAGAGACCCAGTACTTC	-	TRBV12-3/TRBV12-4	TRBJ2-5	-
CASSLAQGQETQYF	TGTGCCAGCAGCTTAGCGCAGGGCCAAGAGACCCAGTACTTC	-	TRBV7-8	TRBJ2-5	-
CASSPSGGPYNEQFF	TGTGCCAGCAGTCCTAGCGGGGGCCCCTACAATGAGCAGTTCTTC	TRBD2	TRBV6-6	TRBJ2-1	-
CASSLAGRPPEAFF	TGTGCCAGCAGCTTAGCTGGTCGTCCCCCCGAAGCTTTCTTT	-	TRBV7-2	TRBJ1-1	-
CASSQETGKNSPLHF	TGCGCCAGCAGCCAAGAGACCGGGAAGAATTCACCCCTCCACTTT	-	TRBV4-3	TRBJ1-6	-
CASSIRDQTYEQYF	TGTGCCAGTAGTATACGGGACCAAACCTACGAGCAGTACTTC	-	TRBV19	TRBJ2-7	-
CASSVSWADDSPLHF	TGTGCCAGCAGCGTTTCGTGGGCGGACGATTCACCCCTCCACTTT	-	TRBV9	TRBJ1-6	-
CASSYAASGGPDTQYF	TGTGCCAGCAGTTACGCGGCTAGCGGGGGTCCAGATACGCAGTATTTT	TRBD2	TRBV6-5	TRBJ2-3	-
CASSSGTGVLEQYF	TGTGCCAGCAGTTCCGGGACAGGGGTCCTAGAGCAGTACTTC	TRBD1	TRBV2	TRBJ2-7	-
CASSPKSGANTDTQYF	TGTGCCAGCAGCCCTAAAAGCGGAGCCAACACAGATACGCAGTATTTT	-	TRBV7-2	TRBJ2-3	-
CASSLAGIATDTQYF	TGTGCCAGCTCATTAGCGGGGATTGCCACAGATACGCAGTATTTT	TRBD2	TRBV18	TRBJ2-3	-
CASSQGEGREQYF	TGTGCCAGCAGCCAAGGGGAGGGTCGGGAGCAGTACTTC	TRBD2	TRBV14	TRBJ2-7	-
CASSRGVEGNQPQHF	TGTGCCAGCAGCCGAGGGGTGGAGGGAAATCAGCCCCAGCATTTT	-	TRBV27	TRBJ1-5	-
CAINQGTGNYGYTF	TGTGCCATAAATCAGGGGACAGGGAACTATGGCTACACCTTC	TRBD1	TRBV10-3	TRBJ1-2	-
CASSPATGHHIYTF	TGTGCCAGCAGCCCCGCGACAGGGCACCACATCTACACCTTC	TRBD1	TRBV5-8	TRBJ1-2	-
CASSLARGGSDGYTF	TGTGCCAGCAGCTTAGCGCGCGGAGGGAGCGATGGCTACACCTTC	-	TRBV7-2	TRBJ1-2	-
CSARVYGEQFF	TGCAGTGCTAGAGTCTACGGAGAGCAGTTCTTC	-	TRBV20-1	TRBJ2-1	once
CAWSVGGFNQPQHF	TGTGCCTGGAGTGTAGGCGGTTTTAATCAGCCCCAGCATTTT	-	TRBV30	TRBJ1-5	-
CASRSSRSSYNEQFF	TGTGCCAGCAGGTCGAGCAGGAGCTCCTACAATGAGCAGTTCTTC	-	TRBV6-6	TRBJ2-1	-
CSVERGGTDTQYF	TGCAGCGTTGAACGGGGAGGCACAGATACGCAGTATTTT	-	TRBV29-1	TRBJ2-3	once
CASSVSFGRDTEAFF	TGTGCCAGTAGTGTCAGTTTCGGACGGGACACTGAAGCTTTCTTT	-	TRBV19	TRBJ1-1	-
CASSSGLAANEQFF	TGTGCCAGCAGCTCGGGACTAGCGGCCAATGAGCAGTTCTTC	TRBD2	TRBV7-3	TRBJ2-1	-
CAIRTTSGQGVETQYF	TGTGCCATCAGAACCACTTCGGGACAGGGGGTAGAGACCCAGTACTTC	TRBD1	TRBV10-3	TRBJ2-5	few
CASSSPGEWNTEAFF	TGTGCCAGCAGCTCCCCCGGGGAGTGGAACACTGAAGCTTTCTTT	-	TRBV7-9	TRBJ1-1	once
CASSLRTEAFF	TGTGCCAGCAGTTTAAGGACTGAAGCTTTCTTT	-	TRBV12-3/TRBV12-4	TRBJ1-1	-
CASRLMLGYTF	TGTGCCAGCAGACTCATGCTTGGCTACACCTTC	-	TRBV12-3/TRBV12-4	TRBJ1-2	-
CASSLGWGQGATNEKLFF	TGTGCCAGCAGCTTAGGTTGGGGACAGGGGGCAACTAATGAAAAACTGTTTTTT	TRBD1	TRBV11-2	TRBJ1-4	-
CASSSGLAGVNEQFF	TGCGCCAGCAGCTCGGGACTAGCGGGAGTCAATGAGCAGTTCTTC	TRBD2	TRBV5-1	TRBJ2-1	once
CASSFGMNTEAFF	TGTGCCAGCAGCTTTGGAATGAACACTGAAGCTTTCTTT	-	TRBV7-2	TRBJ1-1	-
CASSSRDGGELFF	TGTGCCAGCAGCTCGAGGGACGGCGGGGAGCTGTTTTTT	-	TRBV7-3	TRBJ2-2	-
CASAEAGGDTDTQYF	TGCGCCAGCGCGGAAGCGGGGGGGGACACAGATACGCAGTATTTT	TRBD2	TRBV5-1	TRBJ2-3	-